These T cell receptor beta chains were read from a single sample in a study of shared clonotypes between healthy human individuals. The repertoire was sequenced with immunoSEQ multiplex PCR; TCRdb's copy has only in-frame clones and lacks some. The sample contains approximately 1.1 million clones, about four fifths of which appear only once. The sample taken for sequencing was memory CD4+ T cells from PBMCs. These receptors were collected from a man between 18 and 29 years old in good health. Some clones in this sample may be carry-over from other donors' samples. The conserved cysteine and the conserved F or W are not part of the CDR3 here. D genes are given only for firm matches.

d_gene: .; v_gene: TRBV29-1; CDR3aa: SADENRDPKGYT
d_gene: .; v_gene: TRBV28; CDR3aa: ATHGGTEAF
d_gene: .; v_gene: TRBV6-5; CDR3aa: ASSYEGRKPQH
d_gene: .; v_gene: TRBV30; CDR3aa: AWGITGKGNQPQH
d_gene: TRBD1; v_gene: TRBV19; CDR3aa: ASSPNRGLHTEAF
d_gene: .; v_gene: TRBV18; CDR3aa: ASSETYINQPQH
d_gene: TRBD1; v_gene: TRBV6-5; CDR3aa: ASRKDRVSAEAF
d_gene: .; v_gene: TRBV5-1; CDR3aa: ASSVIPGRQTF
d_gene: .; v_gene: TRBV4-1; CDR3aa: ASSRRQENNYGYT
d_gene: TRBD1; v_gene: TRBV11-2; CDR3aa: ASSLGAGQGLRGEQY
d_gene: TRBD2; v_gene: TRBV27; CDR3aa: ASSFILGSAGGSDEQF
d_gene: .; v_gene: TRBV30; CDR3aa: ASQQFTEAF
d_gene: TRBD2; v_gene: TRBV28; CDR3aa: ASTPGGAGTDTQY
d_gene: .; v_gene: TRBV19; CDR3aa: ASMGGMGTGQPQH
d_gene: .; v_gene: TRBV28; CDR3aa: ASSDWGRGGTDTQY
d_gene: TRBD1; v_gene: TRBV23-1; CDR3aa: ASSLGPGQGIYEQY
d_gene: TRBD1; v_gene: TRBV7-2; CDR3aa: ASSLDRGTDTQY
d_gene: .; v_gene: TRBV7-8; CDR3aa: ASSTQPGGVGYT
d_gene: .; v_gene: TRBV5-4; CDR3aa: ASSVGRNEQY
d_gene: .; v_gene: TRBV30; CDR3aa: AWGRGYEQY
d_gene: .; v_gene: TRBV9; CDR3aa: ASSVGGRQETQY
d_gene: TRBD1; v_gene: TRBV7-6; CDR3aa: ASSLRTGASEAF
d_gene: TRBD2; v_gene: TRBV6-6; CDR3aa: ASIGGSPYEQY
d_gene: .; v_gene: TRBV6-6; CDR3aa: ASTPKGSNTGELF
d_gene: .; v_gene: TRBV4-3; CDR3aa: ASSQDLGSNGYT
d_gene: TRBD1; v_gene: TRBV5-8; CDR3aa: ASSPDRVQPQH
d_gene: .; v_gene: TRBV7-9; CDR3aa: ASSFQALFGDTQY
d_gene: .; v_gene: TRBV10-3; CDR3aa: AISGEGETQY
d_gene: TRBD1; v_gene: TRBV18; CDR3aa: ASSPGTGGNYGYT
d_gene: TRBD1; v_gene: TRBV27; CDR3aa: ASRTRQGPSTGELF
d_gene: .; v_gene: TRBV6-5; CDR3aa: ASSPGTTQQY
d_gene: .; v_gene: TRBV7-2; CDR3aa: ASSPGRLGSGYT
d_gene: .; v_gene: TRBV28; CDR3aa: ASRTPQPGSNEQF
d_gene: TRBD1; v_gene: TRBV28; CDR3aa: ASSTTHRGQGGYT
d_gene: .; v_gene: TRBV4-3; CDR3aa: ASSQEGVANGYT
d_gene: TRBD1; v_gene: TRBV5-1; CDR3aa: ASSSGQTYGYT
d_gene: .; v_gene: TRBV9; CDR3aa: ASSVDEDTQY
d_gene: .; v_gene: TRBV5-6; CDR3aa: ASLARESYNEQF
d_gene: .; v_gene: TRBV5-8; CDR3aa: ASSPGTLNTGELF
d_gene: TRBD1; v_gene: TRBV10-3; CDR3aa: AISGSDRGTGEQY
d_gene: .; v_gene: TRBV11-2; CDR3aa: ASSLAGLFSYNEQF
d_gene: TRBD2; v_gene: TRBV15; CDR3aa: ATSRNRLAYPYEQY
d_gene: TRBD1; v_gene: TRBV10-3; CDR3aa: AISERTGGSGTEAF
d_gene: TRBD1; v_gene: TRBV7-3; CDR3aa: ASSLSPGQSYEQY
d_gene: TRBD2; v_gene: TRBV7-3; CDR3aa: ASSPIGGSTGELF
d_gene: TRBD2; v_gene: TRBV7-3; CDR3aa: ASSLGLAGTPQDTQY